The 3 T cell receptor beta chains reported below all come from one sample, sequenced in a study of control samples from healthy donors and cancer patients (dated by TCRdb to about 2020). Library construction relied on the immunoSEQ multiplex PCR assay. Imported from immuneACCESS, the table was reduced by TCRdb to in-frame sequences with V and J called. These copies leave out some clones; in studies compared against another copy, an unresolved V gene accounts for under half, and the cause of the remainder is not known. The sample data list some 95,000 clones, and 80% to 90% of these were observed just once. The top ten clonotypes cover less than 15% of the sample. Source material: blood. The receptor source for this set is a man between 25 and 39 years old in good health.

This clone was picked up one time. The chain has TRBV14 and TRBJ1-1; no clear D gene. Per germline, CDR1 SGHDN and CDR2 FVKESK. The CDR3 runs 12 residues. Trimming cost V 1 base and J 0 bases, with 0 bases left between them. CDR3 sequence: CASSQVNTEAFF. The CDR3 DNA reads TGTGCCAGCAGCCAAGTGAACACTGAAGCTTTCTTT.

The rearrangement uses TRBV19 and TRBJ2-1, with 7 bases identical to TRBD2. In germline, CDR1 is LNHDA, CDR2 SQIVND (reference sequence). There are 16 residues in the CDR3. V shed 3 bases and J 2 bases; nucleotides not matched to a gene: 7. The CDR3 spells CASSIWTRSTYNEQFF. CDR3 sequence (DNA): TGTGCCAGTAGTATCTGGACTAGGTCCACCTACAATGAGCAGTTCTTC.

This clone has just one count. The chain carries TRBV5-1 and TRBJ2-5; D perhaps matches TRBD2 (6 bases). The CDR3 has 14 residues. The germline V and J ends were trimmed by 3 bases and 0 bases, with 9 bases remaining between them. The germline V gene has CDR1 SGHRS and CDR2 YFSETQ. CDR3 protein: CASSWAGNQETQYF. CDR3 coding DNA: TGCGCCAGCAGCTGGGCGGGGAACCAAGAGACCCAGTACTTC. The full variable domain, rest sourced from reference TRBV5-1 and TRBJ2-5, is KAGVTQTPRYLIKTRGQQVTLSCSPISGHRSVSWYQQTPGQGLQFLFEYFSETQRNKGNFPGRFSGRQFSNSRSEMNVSTLELGDSALYLCASSWAGNQETQYFGPGTRLLVL.